A selection of T cell receptor beta chains follows, all from one sample in a study of spatial heterogeneity in lung cancer. From the 5' RACE reads, TCRdb called clonotypes with MiXCR, one entry per CDR3 protein. The profile shows tens of thousands of distinct CDR3 sequences, approximately 12% of them singletons. This material consisted of PBMCs, taken at surgery. These receptors all stem from a male donor with early-stage non-small cell lung cancer. Each CDR3 is given with its conserved first and last residue.

CASSQDGSLPYEQYF	TRBJ2-7	TRBV3-1
CASSQDGGQYNEQFF	TRBJ2-1	TRBV4-3
CASSQDRQGTDTQYF	TRBJ2-3	TRBV3-1
CASTIGTSGFNEQFF	TRBJ2-1	TRBV5-1
CASSFGQSSYEQYF	TRBJ2-7	TRBV27
CSVAQDQGPTGANVLTF	TRBJ2-6	TRBV29-1
CASSLTGNSYEQYF	TRBJ2-7	TRBV7-9
CASSLTTENTEAFF	TRBJ1-1	TRBV7-9
CASSAWTARNEKLFF	TRBJ1-4	TRBV12-3/TRBV12-4
CASSLEAGVIVTGELFF	TRBJ2-2	TRBV7-8
CASSYPNRGAIWSDTQYF	TRBJ2-3	TRBV6-5
CASSRGQLTYEQYF	TRBJ2-7	TRBV7-9
CASSGGTSGNYNEQFF	TRBJ2-1	TRBV7-8
CAWTGGSEAFF	TRBJ1-1	TRBV30
CASSPRTSGLDTQYF	TRBJ2-3	TRBV18
CASSLEGVQGYTQYF	TRBJ2-3	TRBV5-6
CSARDPASGTSGNEQFF	TRBJ2-1	TRBV20-1
CASSPGTGSLVGQYF	TRBJ2-7	TRBV7-9
CSVPQGGLETQYF	TRBJ2-5	TRBV29-1
CASSPSAGNSNQPQHF	TRBJ1-5	TRBV18
CAGSLEVWTGGTEAFF	TRBJ1-1	TRBV7-9
CASSPLPSSYNEQFF	TRBJ2-1	TRBV5-1
CASSYSGRASTDTQYF	TRBJ2-3	TRBV6-5
CASRGQGFNQPQHF	TRBJ1-5	TRBV28
CAWSVLSMNTEAFF	TRBJ1-1	TRBV30
CASSYSKGQDQFSGNTIYF	TRBJ1-3	TRBV6-6
CSARRSAADTQYF	TRBJ2-3	TRBV20-1
CATSRAGGQETQYF	TRBJ2-5	TRBV15
CASSPGYNEQFF	TRBJ2-1	TRBV7-6
CASSLGGQGQETQYF	TRBJ2-5	TRBV11-2
CASSLALGAGYLNSPLHF	TRBJ1-6	TRBV7-9
CASSWKGGDEKLFF	TRBJ1-4	TRBV7-2
CSILGAGRATDTQYF	TRBJ2-3	TRBV29-1
CASSPTRGATYEQYF	TRBJ2-7	TRBV7-2
CASSLAPGQPNTEAFF	TRBJ1-1	TRBV5-1
CASSYRTSGTNTGELFF	TRBJ2-2	TRBV5-6